The T cell receptor beta chain described here comes from a study of CD8 T cells in Susac syndrome (dated by TCRdb to between 2019 and 2020). Study-level background: The study used repertoire sequencing to test whether antigen drove CD8+ T cell activation and differentiation in Susac syndrome. The paper's findings and limits, for the study overall: The number of individuals in the TCR sequencing and HLA analysis was recognized as being relatively small.

This clonotype appeared once. Its antigen is not yet known. Base qualities are not recorded, but no much larger clone differs from it by a single base. One read offers little support. Peripheral blood CD8+ and CD4+ T cells from healthy donors, Susac syndrome patients and multiple sclerosis patients were profiled using high-throughput TCR beta sequencing. The multiple sclerosis controls were treatment-naive patients who had stable or active relapsing-remitting disease and met the revised McDonald criteria. Bulk CD8+ and CD4+ T cells were purified by magnetic negative isolation, whereas CD8+ TEMRA cells were enriched by FACS. Blood was collected in EDTA tubes and processed within 24 hours, with PBMCs isolated through density gradient centrifugation. PBMCs intended for TCR sequencing were cryopreserved in liquid nitrogen and thawed later in a water bath at 37 degrees C. The sorted or isolated CD4+, CD8+ and CD8+ TEMRA cells had a purity of 90% or higher.

RNA was extracted using the RNeasy kit, and roughly 0.45 to 1 microgram was reverse transcribed with random hexamers. The immunoSEQ multiplex PCR assay, which covers 54 Vbeta and 13 Jbeta segments, was used to amplify TCR beta CDR3 regions. PCR amplification bias was corrected using a synthetic template baseline for primer optimization and computational correction. Per the original workflow: Reads were annotated to V, D and J genes per IMGT and analyzed with immunoSEQ Analyzer, keeping only productive sequences. Clonality was calculated as one minus the Shannon entropy normalized by log2 of the number of productive unique sequences. For each patient and control, public and private clones were evaluated within the 100 most prevalent clones. Clones were defined as Susac-specific if absent from the healthy and MS cohorts, from 1052 published viral clones and from other ImmuneACCESS disease sequences. Starting from the raw public reads, TCRdb applied fastp trimming at Q25, assembled clones with MiXCR and retained in-frame beta chains. Each CDR3 protein gets just one entry, which takes the most common genes and DNA from the rows behind it. It is TCRdb's table, rather than the study itself, that gives the V and J calls and clone size. Within this sample are 150,000 to 200,000 distinct CDR3 sequences, with 90% to 96% of them counted one time only. The top ten hold approximately 0.09% of the sample.

The sequenced sample was CD4+ T cells from PBMCs. This clonotype originated in a human donor with multiple sclerosis.

Here is the DNA: TGTGCCAGCAGTTACTCTACTGGACGGAACCAAGAGACCCAGTACTTC. Its translation reads: CASSYSTGRNQETQYF. The rearrangement combines TRBV6-6 with TRBJ2-5; the D gene cannot be named for sure. Inclusive of the bounding cysteine and phenylalanine, the CDR3 is 16 residues long. This entry keeps only the CDR3 DNA: 48 bases, framed from base 1. The V and J ends are trimmed by 0 bases and 0 bases, leaving 11 bases between them. The germline V gene (reference sequence) sets CDR1 to MNHNY and CDR2 to SVGAGI.